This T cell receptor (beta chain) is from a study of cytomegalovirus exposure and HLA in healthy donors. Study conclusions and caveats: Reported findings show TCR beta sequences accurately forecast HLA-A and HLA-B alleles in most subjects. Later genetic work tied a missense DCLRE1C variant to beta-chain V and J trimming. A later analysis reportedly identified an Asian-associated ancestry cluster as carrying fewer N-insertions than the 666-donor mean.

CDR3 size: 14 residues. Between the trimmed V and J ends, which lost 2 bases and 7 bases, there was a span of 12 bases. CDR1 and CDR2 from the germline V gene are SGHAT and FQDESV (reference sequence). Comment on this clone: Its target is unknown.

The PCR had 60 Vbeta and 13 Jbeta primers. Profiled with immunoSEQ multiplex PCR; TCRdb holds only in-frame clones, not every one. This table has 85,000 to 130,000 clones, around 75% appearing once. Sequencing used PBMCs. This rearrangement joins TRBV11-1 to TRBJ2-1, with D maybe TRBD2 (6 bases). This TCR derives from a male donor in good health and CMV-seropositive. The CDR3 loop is CASSLNLALNEQFF. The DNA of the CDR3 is TGTGCCAGCAGCTTAAATCTAGCGTTAAATGAGCAGTTCTTC.